One and the same sample provided the 27 T cell receptor beta chains below, sequenced in a study of blood T cells in healthy people across ages. A second PCR of 7 to 11 cycles used a sample-barcoded 5' primer and a J-beta primer mix. TCRdb processed the 5' RACE reads anew with MiXCR; each CDR3 protein has one entry. The sample has approximately 850,000 distinct CDR3 sequences; roughly 50% are singletons. The sequenced material came from blood. These receptor sequences come from a man aged 25-45 years in good health.

The chain is built from TRBV7-9 and TRBJ2-1, with a weak D call TRBD2 (7 bases). Germline V gene data show CDR1 as SEHNR and CDR2 as FQNEAQ (reference sequence). With 5 bases removed from V and 5 bases from J, the gap between germline ends came to 16 bases. The CDR3 contains 15 residues. The CDR3 region is CASSGLGGPNNEQFF. The CDR3 DNA sequence: TGTGCCAGCAGCGGACTGGGGGGGCCTAACAATGAGCAGTTCTTC.

The chain uses TRBV9 and TRBJ2-6; D is ambiguous. CDR3 length: 15 residues. Per the germline V gene, CDR1 is SGDLS and CDR2 is YYNGEE. The V end lost 4 bases, the J end lost 1 base, and 9 bases lay between the germline ends. The CDR3 spells CASSPRESGANVLTF. CDR3 nucleotides: TGTGCCAGCAGCCCTAGGGAATCTGGGGCCAACGTCCTGACTTTC.

This chain joins TRBV4-3 and TRBJ2-3; TRBD2 is a possible D gene (5 bases). CDR3 length equals 13 residues. V lost 0 bases and J lost 13, with 14 bases in between. Germline CDR1 is LGHNA and CDR2 is YSLEER. The DNA of the CDR3 is TGCGCCAGCAGCCAAGAGGAGATGGAGGATAAGTATTTT. It translates to CASSQEEMEDKYF.

The rearrangement links TRBV7-8 to TRBJ2-5; no reliable D call. CDR1 SGHVS and CDR2 FQNEAQ come from the germline V gene. The CDR3 covers 14 residues. Trimming took 4 bases from V and 2 from J, leaving 11 bases between them. The CDR3 spells CASSSDPLQETQYF. As DNA, the CDR3 is TGTGCCAGCAGCTCAGACCCCCTTCAAGAGACCCAGTACTTC.

The rearrangement uses TRBV12-3 or TRBV12-4 and TRBJ2-3, with 8 bases lining up with TRBD2. The CDR3 totals 14 residues. For the CDR3, the DNA is TGTACCATCAATGTCGGGGGGGCCGGAGATACGCAGTATTTT. This gives the protein CTINVGGAGDTQYF.

In its sample, this clonotype was seen once. The CDR3 protein is CASSLTAGAQLEAFF. CDR3 bases: TGTGCCAGCAGTTTAACGGCAGGGGCCCAACTTGAAGCTTTCTTT. The V and J genes are TRBV12-3 or TRBV12-4 and TRBJ1-1, with D tentatively TRBD1 (6 bases). The CDR3 runs to 15 residues. Trimming cost V 2 bases and J 7 bases, with 17 bases left between them.

This chain links TRBV30 with TRBJ2-5; 7 bases are shared with TRBD2. CDR1 GTSNPN and CDR2 SVGIG come from the germline V gene (reference sequence). V gave up 5 bases and J gave up 5 bases; unmatched junction bases: 2. CDR3 size: 11 residues. The CDR3 bases are TGTGCCTGGGGAGCGGGGGAGACCCAGTACTTC. It yields the protein CAWGAGETQYF.

This clonotype came up a few times. CDR3 bases: TGTGCCAGCAGCTTGTCGACAGGGGGCGCGTCGTGGGGCTACACCTTC. It codes for CASSLSTGGASWGYTF. V gene TRBV7-2 combines with J gene TRBJ1-2, with 10 bases that match TRBD1. This CDR3 contains 16 residues. The germline CDR1 and CDR2 sequences are SGHTA and FQGNSA. After removal of 3 bases from V and 8 bases from J, the junction contained 12 bases not matched to a gene.

The chain recombines TRBV7-2 with TRBJ2-7, with 7 bases matching TRBD1. The CDR3 consists of 14 residues. V trimming: 4 bases; J trimming: 2 bases; junction bases outside the gene matches: 5. The germline CDR1 and CDR2 sequences are SGHTA and FQGNSA. CDR3 sequence reads: CASSSRTGTYEQYF. In DNA form, the CDR3 reads TGTGCCAGCAGCTCCCGGACAGGTACCTACGAGCAGTACTTC.

The chain couples TRBV30 to TRBJ1-1; D possibly corresponds to TRBD1 (5 bases). Trimming shortened V by 7 bases and J by 2 bases, and 11 bases separated the two germline ends. Germline V gene lookup returns CDR1 GTSNPN and CDR2 SVGIG (reference sequence). CDR3 length: 12 amino acids. The CDR3 sequence: CASLGANTEAFF. DNA for the CDR3: TGTGCCTCCTTAGGGGCAAACACTGAAGCTTTCTTT. The complete variable domain, with remaining parts taken from reference TRBV30 and TRBJ1-1, reads SQTIHQWPATLVQPVGSPLSLECTVEGTSNPNLYWYRQAAGRGLQLLFYSVGIGQISSEVPQNLSASRPQDRQFILSSKKLLLSDSGFYLCASLGANTEAFFGQGTRLTVV.

J is TRBJ2-3 and V is TRBV6-2 or TRBV6-3; D could derive from TRBD1 or TRBD2 (5 bases each). The CDR3 runs to 18 residues. From germline, CDR1 is MNHEY and CDR2 SVGEGT. Trimming removed 2 bases at V and 2 bases at J, with 20 bases between. The CDR3 reads CASSYHSKEGWPTDTQYF. CDR3 nucleotides: TGTGCCAGCAGTTACCACTCGAAAGAGGGGTGGCCCACAGATACGCAGTATTTT.

The chain links TRBV24-1 to TRBJ2-1; D is ambiguous. Between the trimmed V and J ends, which lost 6 bases and 9 bases, there was a span of 11 bases. CDR1 KGHDR and CDR2 SFDVKD come from the germline V gene. The length of the CDR3 is 12 residues. This chain's CDR3 is CATSQDLGEQFF. The DNA for the CDR3 is TGTGCCACCAGTCAGGACCTGGGTGAGCAGTTCTTC.

This clonotype has more than one count but fewer than ten. This rearrangement joins TRBV29-1 to TRBJ1-5, with 7 bases identical to TRBD1. Trimming cost V 6 bases and J 7 bases; bases outside gene matches: 12. There are 14 residues in the CDR3. CDR1 and CDR2 from the germline V gene are SQVTM and ANQGSEA. As DNA, the CDR3 is TGCAGCGTCCGCGAACAGGGGAAGTACCAGCCCCAGCATTTT. Protein: CSVREQGKYQPQHF.

This clonotype has more than one count but fewer than ten. This chain connects TRBV7-2 to TRBJ2-1; either TRBD1 or TRBD2 may supply D (6 bases each). Trimming took 5 bases from V and 15 from J, leaving 20 bases between them. The CDR3 covers 13 residues. Germline V CDR1 and CDR2: SGHTA, FQGNSA. As DNA, the CDR3 is TGTGCCAGCAGCCTCCTCTCGGGGGCCGGAAGGTTCTTC. It translates to CASSLLSGAGRFF.

For this clonotype: A read error may account for a junction end that differs from germline. The J gene is TRBJ2-2, the V gene TRBV10-3, with 10 bases that match TRBD2. Looked up from germline, CDR1 is ENHRY and CDR2 is SYGVKD. The length of the CDR3 is 16 residues. The DNA for the CDR3 is TGTGCCATCAGCTCCGGGACTAGCGCGAACGCCGGGGAGCTGTTTTTT. It encodes CAISSGTSANAGELFF.

CDR3 sequence (DNA): TGTGCCAGCAGCCCAGGCCAGAGCGGGAGGGAAAATACGCAGTATTTT. It yields the protein CASSPGQSGRENTQYF. J is TRBJ2-3 and V is TRBV4-2; TRBD2 aligns across 10 bases. With V trimmed by 4 bases and J by 7 bases, 11 bases remained unmatched. Germline V CDR1 and CDR2: LGHNA, YNFKEQ. CDR3 length: 16 residues.

In this sample, this clonotype turned up a few times. The genes are TRBV29-1 and TRBJ1-2; 7 bases are a match to TRBD1. Germline CDR1 reads SQVTM; CDR2 reads ANQGSEA. The CDR3 length is 15 residues. The junction had 17 bases not matched to a gene; V was cut back by 7 bases and J by 6 bases. CDR3 DNA: TGCAGCGCTCGAATTGAGGACAGGAGGCGGCATGGCTACACCTTC. Encoded protein: CSARIEDRRRHGYTF.

This sequence joins TRBV15 and TRBJ2-7; D is undetermined. The CDR3 length is 15 residues. Germline V gene sequence: CDR1 LNHNV, CDR2 YYDKDF (reference sequence). V was clipped by 3 bases and J by 2 bases, with 14 bases between them. CDR3 in DNA: TGTGCCACCAGCAGTATATCGACTGCAACCTACGAGCAGTACTTC. It specifies CATSSISTATYEQYF.

The chain has TRBV12-3 or TRBV12-4 and TRBJ2-5; 10 bases line up with TRBD1. Trimming cost V 8 bases and J 11 bases; bases outside gene matches: 8. The CDR3 sequence is 12 residues long. In DNA, the CDR3 is TGTGCCAGCCGGGACAGGGGTTTTGAGCAGTACTTC. Translated: CASRDRGFEQYF.

In this sample, this clonotype turned up a few times. This chain joins TRBV6-5 and TRBJ1-1, with 8 nucleotides matching TRBD1. V lost 8 bases, J lost 2 bases, and 1 base stayed unmatched. The germline gives CDR1 MNHEY, CDR2 SVGAGI. This CDR3 comprises 12 residues. The CDR3 reads CASGTGNTEAFF. Written as DNA, the CDR3 is TGTGCCAGCGGGACAGGCAACACTGAAGCTTTCTTT.

This chain uses TRBV4-1 with TRBJ2-7; D perhaps matches TRBD2 (6 bases). Trimming shortened V by 4 bases and J by 12 bases, and 22 bases separated the two germline ends. Germline V lookup: CDR1 MGHRA, CDR2 YSYEKL. This CDR3 has 14 amino acids. As DNA, the CDR3 is TGCGCCAGCAGCCCCCGGGGAGGCGAGGAGACCCGGTACTTC. Residues: CASSPRGGEETRYF.

The chain combines TRBV12-3 or TRBV12-4 with TRBJ2-7; maybe TRBD1 (7 bases). The V and J ends lost 5 bases and 5 bases respectively, with 13 bases between them. This CDR3 is 13 amino acids long. CDR3 protein: CASSPRGADEQYF. The DNA for the CDR3 is TGTGCCAGCAGTCCCAGGGGGGCCGACGAGCAGTACTTC.

The chain joins TRBV12-3 or TRBV12-4 to TRBJ2-3; D is uncertain. This CDR3 region has 14 residues. Trimming pared 5 bases from V and 2 bases from J, leaving 11 bases between. The CDR3 sequence: CASSAGRVTDTQYF. The CDR3 nucleotides are TGTGCCAGCAGTGCTGGACGGGTCACAGATACGCAGTATTTT.

The chain couples TRBV20-1 to TRBJ2-1; D is possibly TRBD1 (5 bases). The CDR3 spans 13 residues. The germline V gene has CDR1 DFQATT and CDR2 SNEGSKA (reference sequence). Trimming cost V 0 bases and J 3 bases, with 6 bases left between them. The CDR3 loop is CSAREGLYNEQFF. DNA for the CDR3: TGCAGTGCTAGAGAGGGGCTCTACAATGAGCAGTTCTTC.

Worth noting for this clonotype: A much larger clone sits a single nucleotide away, making a read error possible. The V gene is TRBV25-1, the J gene TRBJ2-7; the match to TRBD1 covers 7 bases. V trimming: 6 bases; J trimming: 7 bases; junction bases outside the gene matches: 15. This CDR3 contains 15 residues. Germline V lookup: CDR1 MGHDK, CDR2 SYGVNS. Here the CDR3 reads CASSYRDSFVNEQYF. CDR3 sequence (DNA): TGTGCCAGCAGCTACCGGGACAGTTTTGTAAATGAGCAGTACTTC.

The rearrangement joins TRBV7-8 to TRBJ2-1; D may be TRBD1 (6 bases). CDR1 is SGHVS, CDR2 FQNEAQ, per germline. This CDR3 has 16 residues. V lost 7 bases to trimming and J lost 6 bases, with 22 bases between them. This CDR3 is CASTQDESRDTNEQFF. CDR3 nucleotide sequence: TGTGCCAGCACTCAAGATGAGTCCCGGGACACCAATGAGCAGTTCTTC. Looking up the rest from reference TRBV7-8 and TRBJ2-1 gives the full variable domain: GAGVSQSPRYKVAKRGQDVALRCDPISGHVSLFWYQQALGQGPEFLTYFQNEAQLDKSGLPSDRFFAERPEGSVSTLKIQRTQQEDSAVYLCASTQDESRDTNEQFFGPGTRLTVL.

This clonotype was detected only once. This sequence joins TRBV7-2 and TRBJ2-5, with unresolved D. Trimming took 5 bases from V and 11 from J, leaving 18 bases between them. This CDR3 region has 13 residues. Germline lookup yields CDR1 SGHTA and CDR2 FQGNSA. In nucleotides, the CDR3 is TGTGCCAGCAGCCTCGGGTACACGGATAAGCAGTACTTC. Translating it yields CASSLGYTDKQYF.